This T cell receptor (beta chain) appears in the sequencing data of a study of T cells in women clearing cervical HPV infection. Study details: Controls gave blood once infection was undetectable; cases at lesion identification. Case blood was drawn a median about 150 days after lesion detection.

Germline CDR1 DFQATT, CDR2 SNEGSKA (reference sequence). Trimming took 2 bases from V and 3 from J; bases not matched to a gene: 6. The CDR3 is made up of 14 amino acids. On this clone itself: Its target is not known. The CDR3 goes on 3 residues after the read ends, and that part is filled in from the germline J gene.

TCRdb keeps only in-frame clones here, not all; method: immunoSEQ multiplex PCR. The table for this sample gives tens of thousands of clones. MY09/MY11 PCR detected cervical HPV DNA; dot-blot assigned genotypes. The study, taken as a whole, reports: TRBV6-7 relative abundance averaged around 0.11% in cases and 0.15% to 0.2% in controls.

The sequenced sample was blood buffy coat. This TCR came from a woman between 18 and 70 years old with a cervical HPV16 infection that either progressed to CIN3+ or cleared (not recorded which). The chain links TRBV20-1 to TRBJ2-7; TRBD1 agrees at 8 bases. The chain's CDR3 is CSARTTGAFYEQYF. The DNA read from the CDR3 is TGCAGTGCTAGAACGACAGGGGCCTTCTACGAG.